This T cell receptor (beta chain) was captured in a study of chemoradiotherapy in HPV16-positive cancers. General study results and limits: Non-HPV-specific T cells did not expand in tumors during treatment, whereas candidate HPV-specific clones and E7-related motifs did.

A remark on this clone: Its antigen remains unidentified.

Repertoires were sampled repeatedly during chemoradiotherapy. The germline V and J ends were trimmed by 5 bases and 5 bases, with 18 bases remaining between them. The CDR3 has 15 residues. Germline-derived CDR1 and CDR2 are MNHEY and SVGAGI. Sequencing was performed with immunoSEQ multiplex PCR; in TCRdb, only in-frame clones are kept and a portion is missing. Here the sample spans 30,000 to 40,000 clones, more than 75% being singletons. The chain recombines TRBV6-5 with TRBJ1-1; D call uncertain. The sample was blood, taken from a patient who underwent chemoradiotherapy. This sequence originates from a human donor with HPV-associated anogenital cancer. The CDR3, as DNA: TGTGCCAGCAGTCCCCGACGAGCCCTAGGAACTGAAGCTTTCTTT. It specifies CASSPRRALGTEAFF.